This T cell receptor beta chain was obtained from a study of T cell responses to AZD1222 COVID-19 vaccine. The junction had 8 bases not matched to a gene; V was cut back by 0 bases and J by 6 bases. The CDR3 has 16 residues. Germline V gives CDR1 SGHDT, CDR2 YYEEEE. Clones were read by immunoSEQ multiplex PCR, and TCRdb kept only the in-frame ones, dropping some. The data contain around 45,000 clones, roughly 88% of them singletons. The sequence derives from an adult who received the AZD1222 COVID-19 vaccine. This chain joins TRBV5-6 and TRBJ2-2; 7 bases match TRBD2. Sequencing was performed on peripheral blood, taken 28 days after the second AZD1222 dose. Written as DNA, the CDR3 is TGTGCCAGCAGCTTGGCCGGCGGGGGAGGTTCCGGGGAGCTGTTTTTT. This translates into CASSLAGGGGSGELFF.